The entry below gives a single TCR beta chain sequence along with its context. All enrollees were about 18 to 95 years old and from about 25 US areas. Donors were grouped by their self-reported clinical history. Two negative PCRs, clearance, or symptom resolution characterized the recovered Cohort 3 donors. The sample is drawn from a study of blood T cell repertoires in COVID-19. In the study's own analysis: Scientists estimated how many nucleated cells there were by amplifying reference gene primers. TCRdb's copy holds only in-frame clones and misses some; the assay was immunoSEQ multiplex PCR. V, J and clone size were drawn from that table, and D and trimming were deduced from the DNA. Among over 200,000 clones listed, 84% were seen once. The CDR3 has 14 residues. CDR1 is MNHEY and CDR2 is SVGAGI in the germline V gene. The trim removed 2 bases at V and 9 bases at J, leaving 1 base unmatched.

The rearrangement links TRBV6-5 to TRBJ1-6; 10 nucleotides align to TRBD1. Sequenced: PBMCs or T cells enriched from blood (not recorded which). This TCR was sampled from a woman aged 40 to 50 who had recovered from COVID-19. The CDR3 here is CASSYRDRGSPLHF. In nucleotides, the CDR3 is TGTGCCAGCAGTTACAGGGACAGGGGTTCACCCCTCCACTTT.